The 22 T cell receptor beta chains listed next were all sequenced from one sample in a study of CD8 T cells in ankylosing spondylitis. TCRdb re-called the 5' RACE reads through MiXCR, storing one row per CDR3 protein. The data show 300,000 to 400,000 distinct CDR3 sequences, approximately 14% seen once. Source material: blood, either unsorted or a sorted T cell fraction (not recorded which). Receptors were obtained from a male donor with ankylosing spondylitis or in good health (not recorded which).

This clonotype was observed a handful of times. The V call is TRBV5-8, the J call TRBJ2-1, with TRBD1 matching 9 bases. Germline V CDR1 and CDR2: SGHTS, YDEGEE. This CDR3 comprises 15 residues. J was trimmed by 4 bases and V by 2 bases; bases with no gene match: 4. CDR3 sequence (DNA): TGTGCCAGCAGCTTAAGGGGACAGGGATACAATGAGCAGTTCTTC. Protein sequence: CASSLRGQGYNEQFF.

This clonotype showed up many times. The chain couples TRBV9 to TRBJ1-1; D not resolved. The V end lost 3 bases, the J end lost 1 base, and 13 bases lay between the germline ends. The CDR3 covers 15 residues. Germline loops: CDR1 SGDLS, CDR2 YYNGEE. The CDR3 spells CASSADPKPNTEAFF. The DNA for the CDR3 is TGTGCCAGCAGCGCCGACCCTAAGCCGAACACTGAAGCTTTCTTT.

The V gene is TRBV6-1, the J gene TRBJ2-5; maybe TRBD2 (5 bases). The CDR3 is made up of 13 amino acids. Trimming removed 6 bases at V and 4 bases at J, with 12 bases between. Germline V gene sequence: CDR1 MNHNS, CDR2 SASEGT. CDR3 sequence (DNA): TGTGCCAGCAGCCGTGAGAGGGTAGAGACCCAGTACTTC. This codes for CASSRERVETQYF.

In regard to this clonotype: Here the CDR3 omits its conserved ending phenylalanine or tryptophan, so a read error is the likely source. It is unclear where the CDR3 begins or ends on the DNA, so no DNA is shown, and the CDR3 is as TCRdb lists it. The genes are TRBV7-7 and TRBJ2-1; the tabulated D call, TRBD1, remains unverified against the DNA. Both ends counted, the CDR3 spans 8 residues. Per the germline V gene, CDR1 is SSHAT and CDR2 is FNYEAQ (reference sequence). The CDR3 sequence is CASSVYRI.

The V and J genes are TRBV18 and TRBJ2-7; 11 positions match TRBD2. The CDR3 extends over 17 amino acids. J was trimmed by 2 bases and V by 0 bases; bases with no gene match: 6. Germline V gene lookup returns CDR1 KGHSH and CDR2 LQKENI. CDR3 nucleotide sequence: TGTGCCAGCTCACCACCAGCCGGGACTAGCGGTACCTACGAGCAGTACTTC. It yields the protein CASSPPAGTSGTYEQYF.

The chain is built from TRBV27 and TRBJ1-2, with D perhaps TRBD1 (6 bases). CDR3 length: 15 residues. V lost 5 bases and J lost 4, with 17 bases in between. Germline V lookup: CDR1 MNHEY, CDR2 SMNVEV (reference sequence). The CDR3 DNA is TGTGCCAGCAGTCCCGCGACAGGTCCCTTCTATGGCTACACCTTC. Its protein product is CASSPATGPFYGYTF.

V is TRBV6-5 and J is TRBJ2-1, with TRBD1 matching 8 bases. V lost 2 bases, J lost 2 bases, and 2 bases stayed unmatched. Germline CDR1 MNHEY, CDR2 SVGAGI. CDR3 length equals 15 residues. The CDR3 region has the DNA TGTGCCAGCAGTTACCGGGACAGGACCTACAATGAGCAGTTCTTC. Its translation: CASSYRDRTYNEQFF.

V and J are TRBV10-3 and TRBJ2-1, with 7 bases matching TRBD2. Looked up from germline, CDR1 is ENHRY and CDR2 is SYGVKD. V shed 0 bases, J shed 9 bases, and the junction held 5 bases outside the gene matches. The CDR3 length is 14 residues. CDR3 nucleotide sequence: TGTGCCATCAGTGAGTCTGGCGGGGGTGGTGAGCAGTTCTTC. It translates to CAISESGGGGEQFF.

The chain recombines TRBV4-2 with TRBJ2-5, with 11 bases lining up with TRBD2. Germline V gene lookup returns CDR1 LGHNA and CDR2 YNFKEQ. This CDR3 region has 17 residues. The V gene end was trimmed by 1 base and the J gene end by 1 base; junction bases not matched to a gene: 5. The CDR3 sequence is CASSQGSSGRVQETQYF. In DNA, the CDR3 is TGTGCCAGCAGCCAAGGGAGTAGCGGGAGGGTCCAAGAGACCCAGTACTTC.

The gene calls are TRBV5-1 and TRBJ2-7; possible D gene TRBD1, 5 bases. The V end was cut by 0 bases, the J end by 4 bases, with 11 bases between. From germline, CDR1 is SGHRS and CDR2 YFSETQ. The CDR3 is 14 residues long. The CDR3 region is CASSLGGSAYEQYF. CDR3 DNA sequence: TGCGCCAGCAGCTTGGGGGGCTCGGCGTACGAGCAGTACTTC.

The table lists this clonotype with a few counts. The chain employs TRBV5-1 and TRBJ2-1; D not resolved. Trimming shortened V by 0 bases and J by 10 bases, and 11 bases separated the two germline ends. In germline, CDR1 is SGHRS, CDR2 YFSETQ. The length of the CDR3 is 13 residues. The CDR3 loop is CASSLEHVGEQFF. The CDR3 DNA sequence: TGCGCCAGCAGCTTGGAGCACGTCGGCGAGCAGTTCTTC.

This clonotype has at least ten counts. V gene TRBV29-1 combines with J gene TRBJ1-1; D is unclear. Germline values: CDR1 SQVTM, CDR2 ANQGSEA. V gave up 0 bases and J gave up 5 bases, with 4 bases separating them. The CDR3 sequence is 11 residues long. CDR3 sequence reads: CSVEDGTEAFF. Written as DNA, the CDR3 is TGCAGCGTTGAAGATGGGACTGAAGCTTTCTTT.

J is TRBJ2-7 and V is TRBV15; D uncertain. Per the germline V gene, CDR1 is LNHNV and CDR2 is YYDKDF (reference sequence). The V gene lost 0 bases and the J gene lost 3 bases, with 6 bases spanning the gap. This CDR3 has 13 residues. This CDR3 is CATSRDRFYEQYF. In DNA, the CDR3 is TGTGCCACCAGCAGAGATCGTTTCTACGAGCAGTACTTC.

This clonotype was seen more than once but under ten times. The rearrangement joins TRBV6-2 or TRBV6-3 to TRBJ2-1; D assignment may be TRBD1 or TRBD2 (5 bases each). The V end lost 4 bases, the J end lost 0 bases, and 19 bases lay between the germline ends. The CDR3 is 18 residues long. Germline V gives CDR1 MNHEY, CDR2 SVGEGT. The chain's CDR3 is CASSSHPGRQSSYNEQFF. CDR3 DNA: TGTGCCAGCAGTTCACATCCGGGACGGCAGAGCTCCTACAATGAGCAGTTCTTC.

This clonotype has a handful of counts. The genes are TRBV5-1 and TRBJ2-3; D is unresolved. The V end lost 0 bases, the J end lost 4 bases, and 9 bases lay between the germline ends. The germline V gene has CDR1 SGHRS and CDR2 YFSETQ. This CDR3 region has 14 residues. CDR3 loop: CASSLAWLPDTQYF. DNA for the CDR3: TGCGCCAGCAGCTTGGCCTGGCTCCCAGATACGCAGTATTTT.

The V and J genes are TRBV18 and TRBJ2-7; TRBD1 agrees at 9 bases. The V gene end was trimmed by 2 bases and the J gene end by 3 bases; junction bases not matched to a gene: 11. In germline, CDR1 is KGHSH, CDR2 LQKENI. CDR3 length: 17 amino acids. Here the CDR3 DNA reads TGTGCCAGCTCACCAGTAGTCACCGGGACAGGGAACTACGAGCAGTACTTC. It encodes CASSPVVTGTGNYEQYF.

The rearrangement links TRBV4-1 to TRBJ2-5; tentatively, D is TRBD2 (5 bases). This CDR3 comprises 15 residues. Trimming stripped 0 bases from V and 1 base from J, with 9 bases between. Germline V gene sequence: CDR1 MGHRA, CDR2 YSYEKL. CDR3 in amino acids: CASSQDNLAQETQYF. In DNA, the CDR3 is TGCGCCAGCAGCCAAGATAATCTAGCCCAAGAGACCCAGTACTTC.

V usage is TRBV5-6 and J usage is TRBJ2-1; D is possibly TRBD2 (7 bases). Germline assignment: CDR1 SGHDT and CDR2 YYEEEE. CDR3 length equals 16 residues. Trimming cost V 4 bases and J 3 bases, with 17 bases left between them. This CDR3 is CASSPLRGASYNEQFF. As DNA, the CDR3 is TGTGCCAGCAGCCCCCTTCGGGGGGCCAGCTACAATGAGCAGTTCTTC.

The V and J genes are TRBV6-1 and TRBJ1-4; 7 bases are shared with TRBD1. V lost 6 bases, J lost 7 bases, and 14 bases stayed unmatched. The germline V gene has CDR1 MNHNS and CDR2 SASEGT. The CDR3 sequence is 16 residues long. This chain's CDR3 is CASSSSETGFVEKLFF. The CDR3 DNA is TGTGCCAGCAGCAGCTCCGAGACAGGGTTCGTTGAAAAACTGTTTTTT.

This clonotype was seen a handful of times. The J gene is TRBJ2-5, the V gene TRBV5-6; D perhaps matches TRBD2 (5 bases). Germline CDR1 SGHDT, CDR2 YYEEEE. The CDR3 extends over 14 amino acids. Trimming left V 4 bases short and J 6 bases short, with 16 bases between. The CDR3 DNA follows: TGTGCCAGCAGCCCGGCTGGAGCGGAGAAGACCCAGTACTTC. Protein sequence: CASSPAGAEKTQYF.

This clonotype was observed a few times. The CDR3 protein is CASSQVGAGEQFF. DNA of the CDR3: TGTGCCAGCAGCCAAGTGGGCGCTGGTGAGCAGTTCTTC. The chain is built from TRBV3-1 and TRBJ2-1; no clear D gene. CDR1 and CDR2 (germline): LGHDT, YNNKEL (reference sequence). The V end lost 1 base, the J end lost 9 bases, and 10 bases lay between the germline ends. The CDR3 covers 13 residues.

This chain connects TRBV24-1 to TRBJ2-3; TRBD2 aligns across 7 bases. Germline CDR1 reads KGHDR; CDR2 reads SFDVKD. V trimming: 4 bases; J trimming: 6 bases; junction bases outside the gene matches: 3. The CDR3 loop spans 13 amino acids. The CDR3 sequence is CATSEAGRDTQYF. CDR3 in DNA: TGTGCCACCAGTGAGGCCGGGAGGGATACGCAGTATTTT.